Below, one T cell receptor beta chain is given with its context. Its antigen is as yet unknown. With 60 Vbeta and 13 Jbeta primers, the PCR was carried out. Data came from immunoSEQ multiplex PCR; TCRdb stores just in-frame clones and leaves some out. Altogether some 130,000 clones are present, approximately 80% being singletons, with the ten largest covering approximately 4.2%. This specimen belongs to a study of cytomegalovirus exposure and HLA in healthy donors. Overall study context: In an earlier analysis, 95 million to 130 million unique TCR beta sequences were found from 150 million to 200 million T cells. Findings and limits, study-wide: In an earlier analysis, about 87% or about 30%: the productive usage of most TCR beta V segments. In a later analysis, HLA-associated beta chains showed higher expansion and lower generation probabilities than comparable chains.

CDR3 length equals 14 residues. Germline V gene lookup returns CDR1 GTSNPN and CDR2 SVGIG (reference sequence). Germline trimming cut 0 bases from V and 7 bases from J; bases unmatched to any gene: 7. Source material: PBMCs. V usage is TRBV30 and J usage is TRBJ1-1; 8 bases map to TRBD1. This receptor was identified in a male donor in good health and CMV-seropositive. CDR3 nucleotide sequence: TGTGCCTGGAGTGTCAGACAGGGGCAGGGTGAAGCTTTCTTT. It codes for CAWSVRQGQGEAFF.